This TCR beta chain was retrieved from a study of CXCR3-negative and CXCR3-positive naive CD8 T cells. Looked up from germline, CDR1 is SGHVS and CDR2 is FQNEAQ. CDR3 length equals 16 residues. The TRB libraries of cDNA were built by UMI-labeled 5' RACE. Each CDR3 protein gets one entry in TCRdb, which reprocessed the 5' RACE reads and gives no DNA. This sample's table has 90,000 to 100,000 distinct CDR3 sequences. Remarks on this clonotype: Its antigen is currently unknown.

Whole-study results and caveats: Naive cells with CXCR3 showed TRB CDR3s that were more hydrophobic than those in CXCR3-negative naive cells.

CD45RO-CCR7+CD27+CD95- defined naive CD8+ T cells. This TCR was sampled from a human donor in good health. Some clones in this sample may be carry-over from other donors' samples. The gene calls are TRBV7-8 and TRBJ1-4; no DNA is available, so the TRBD1 call from TCRdb remains unchecked. The specimen was naive CXCR3+ CD8+ T cells from blood. Subset described: CD45RO-CCR7+CD27+CD95- naive CD8+ T cells expressing CXCR3 (TNR3+). Here the CDR3 reads CASSQITTGGMEKLFF.